The rows below give T cell receptor beta chains drawn from one sample of a study of blood T cell repertoires in COVID-19. Data came from immunoSEQ multiplex PCR; TCRdb stores just in-frame clones and leaves some out. The data hold about 170,000 clones, with around 85% observed a single time. The sequencing sample was made of peripheral blood. Receptor source: a man older than 75 with COVID-19, enrolled during active disease. The CDR3 runs from the conserved cysteine through the conserved F or W. The order of the fields is CDR3 length, D gene, J gene, clone size, V gene, CDR3 protein, CDR3 DNA. The D gene is left open where the match is weak. Rows give clone size only sometimes, using once, few, many, or a class for an expanded clone.

cdr3_length: 14; d_call: .; j_call: TRBJ1-1; clone_size: .; v_call: TRBV7-6; cdr3_aa: CASSLAQGSTEAFF; cdr3_nt: TGTGCCAGCAGCTTAGCGCAGGGGTCCACTGAAGCTTTCTTT
cdr3_length: 12; d_call: .; j_call: TRBJ1-2; clone_size: .; v_call: TRBV28; cdr3_aa: CASSFYNYGYTF; cdr3_nt: TGTGCCAGCAGTTTTTATAACTATGGCTACACCTTC
cdr3_length: 16; d_call: TRBD2; j_call: TRBJ2-5; clone_size: .; v_call: TRBV24-1; cdr3_aa: CATSDTSGGALETQYF; cdr3_nt: TGTGCCACCAGTGATACTAGCGGGGGGGCCTTAGAGACCCAGTACTTC
cdr3_length: 15; d_call: .; j_call: TRBJ2-7; clone_size: once; v_call: TRBV27; cdr3_aa: CASSLTGFPRYEQYF; cdr3_nt: TGTGCCAGCAGTCTTACAGGGTTTCCTCGGTACGAGCAGTACTTC
cdr3_length: 15; d_call: .; j_call: TRBJ1-3; clone_size: .; v_call: TRBV2; cdr3_aa: CASSVSGQAGNTIYF; cdr3_nt: TGTGCCAGCAGTGTGTCAGGACAAGCTGGAAACACCATATATTTT
cdr3_length: 15; d_call: .; j_call: TRBJ2-3; clone_size: .; v_call: TRBV9; cdr3_aa: CASSTWGRGADTQYF; cdr3_nt: TGTGCCAGCAGCACGTGGGGCAGGGGGGCGGATACGCAGTATTTT
cdr3_length: 16; d_call: TRBD1; j_call: TRBJ1-2; clone_size: .; v_call: TRBV3-1/TRBV3-2; cdr3_aa: CASSQQRQGINYGYTF; cdr3_nt: TGTGCCAGCAGCCAACAACGACAGGGGATAAACTATGGCTACACCTTC
cdr3_length: 18; d_call: .; j_call: TRBJ2-1; clone_size: .; v_call: TRBV4-3; cdr3_aa: CASSQLISAASSYNEQFF; cdr3_nt: TGCGCCAGCAGCCAACTGATTAGCGCCGCCAGCTCCTACAATGAGCAGTTCTTC
cdr3_length: 13; d_call: .; j_call: TRBJ2-5; clone_size: .; v_call: TRBV19; cdr3_aa: CASSFTFGETQYF; cdr3_nt: TGTGCCAGTAGTTTTACTTTCGGGGAGACCCAGTACTTC
cdr3_length: 14; d_call: .; j_call: TRBJ1-2; clone_size: .; v_call: TRBV18; cdr3_aa: CASSPLEQNYGYTF; cdr3_nt: TGTGCCAGCTCACCACTCGAACAGAACTATGGCTACACCTTC
cdr3_length: 12; d_call: .; j_call: TRBJ1-6; clone_size: .; v_call: TRBV7-2; cdr3_aa: CASSYQNSPLHF; cdr3_nt: TGTGCCAGCAGCTACCAGAATTCACCCCTCCACTTT
cdr3_length: 12; d_call: .; j_call: TRBJ2-3; clone_size: .; v_call: TRBV3-1/TRBV3-2; cdr3_aa: CASSLITDTQYF; cdr3_nt: TGTGCCAGCAGCCTAATCACAGATACGCAGTATTTT
cdr3_length: 17; d_call: TRBD1; j_call: TRBJ1-3; clone_size: .; v_call: TRBV19; cdr3_aa: CASSIERGGYSGNTIYF; cdr3_nt: TGTGCCAGTAGTATTGAGCGAGGGGGCTATTCTGGAAACACCATATATTTT
cdr3_length: 19; d_call: TRBD1; j_call: TRBJ1-2; clone_size: .; v_call: TRBV7-9; cdr3_aa: CASGPSNPGQGKGSYGYTF; cdr3_nt: TGTGCCAGCGGGCCTAGCAATCCGGGACAGGGGAAGGGGAGCTATGGCTACACCTTC
cdr3_length: 14; d_call: TRBD2; j_call: TRBJ2-2; clone_size: .; v_call: TRBV2; cdr3_aa: CASIGTSDTGELFF; cdr3_nt: TGTGCCAGCATCGGGACTAGCGACACCGGGGAGCTGTTTTTT
cdr3_length: 15; d_call: TRBD2; j_call: TRBJ2-1; clone_size: .; v_call: TRBV6-2/TRBV6-3; cdr3_aa: CASSYSAGGRNEQFF; cdr3_nt: TGTGCCAGCAGTTACTCCGCGGGGGGACGGAATGAGCAGTTCTTC
cdr3_length: 14; d_call: TRBD1; j_call: TRBJ1-5; clone_size: .; v_call: TRBV19; cdr3_aa: CASKQTGLNQPQHF; cdr3_nt: TGTGCCAGTAAGCAGACAGGGCTAAATCAGCCCCAGCATTTT
cdr3_length: 12; d_call: .; j_call: TRBJ1-6; clone_size: .; v_call: TRBV2; cdr3_aa: CATKDRNSPLHF; cdr3_nt: TGTGCCACCAAGGACAGAAATTCACCCCTCCACTTT
cdr3_length: 16; d_call: TRBD1; j_call: TRBJ2-7; clone_size: .; v_call: TRBV5-1; cdr3_aa: CASQDRGRGTIYEQYF; cdr3_nt: TGCGCCAGCCAGGACAGGGGCCGCGGAACTATCTACGAGCAGTACTTC
cdr3_length: 15; d_call: .; j_call: TRBJ2-5; clone_size: .; v_call: TRBV4-1; cdr3_aa: CASSQDRSGIETQYF; cdr3_nt: TGCGCCAGCAGCCAAGATCGGTCAGGGATCGAGACCCAGTACTTC
cdr3_length: 13; d_call: .; j_call: TRBJ2-7; clone_size: .; v_call: TRBV15; cdr3_aa: CATSRVPLREQYF; cdr3_nt: TGTGCCACCAGCAGAGTCCCCCTGCGAGAGCAGTACTTC
cdr3_length: 15; d_call: TRBD1; j_call: TRBJ2-3; clone_size: .; v_call: TRBV28; cdr3_aa: CASIIGGAGTDTQYF; cdr3_nt: TGTGCCAGCATCATAGGGGGCGCAGGCACAGATACGCAGTATTTT
cdr3_length: 18; d_call: TRBD2; j_call: TRBJ2-1; clone_size: .; v_call: TRBV3-1/TRBV3-2; cdr3_aa: CASSDLTGLAGSYNEQFF; cdr3_nt: TGTGCCAGCAGCGATCTGACGGGACTAGCGGGGTCCTACAATGAGCAGTTCTTC
cdr3_length: 14; d_call: TRBD1; j_call: TRBJ1-4; clone_size: .; v_call: TRBV7-2; cdr3_aa: CASSPGTGHEKLFF; cdr3_nt: TGTGCCAGCAGCCCCGGGACAGGGCATGAAAAACTGTTTTTT
cdr3_length: 17; d_call: TRBD2; j_call: TRBJ2-3; clone_size: .; v_call: TRBV5-4; cdr3_aa: CASSLLSGGASTDTQYF; cdr3_nt: TGTGCCAGCAGCTTGCTTAGCGGGGGAGCTAGCACAGATACGCAGTATTTT
cdr3_length: 17; d_call: TRBD2; j_call: TRBJ2-5; clone_size: .; v_call: TRBV15; cdr3_aa: CATSREIRSGRAETQYF; cdr3_nt: TGTGCCACCAGCAGAGAAATAAGGTCAGGGAGGGCGGAGACCCAGTACTTC
cdr3_length: 16; d_call: .; j_call: TRBJ1-1; clone_size: .; v_call: TRBV19; cdr3_aa: CASTRTLGAPNTEAFF; cdr3_nt: TGTGCCAGTACTCGAACTCTGGGGGCCCCGAACACTGAAGCTTTCTTT
cdr3_length: 15; d_call: TRBD1; j_call: TRBJ1-2; clone_size: .; v_call: TRBV7-7; cdr3_aa: CASSQGPRQGDGYTF; cdr3_nt: TGTGCCAGCAGCCAGGGGCCAAGACAGGGCGATGGCTACACCTTC
cdr3_length: 14; d_call: TRBD1; j_call: TRBJ1-4; clone_size: few; v_call: TRBV5-1; cdr3_aa: CASSEGQGVSKLFF; cdr3_nt: TGCGCCAGCAGTGAAGGACAGGGGGTTTCCAAACTGTTTTTT
cdr3_length: 14; d_call: .; j_call: TRBJ1-3; clone_size: .; v_call: TRBV7-8; cdr3_aa: CASSLPSSGNTIYF; cdr3_nt: TGTGCCAGCAGCTTACCGAGCTCTGGAAACACCATATATTTT
cdr3_length: 16; d_call: TRBD2; j_call: TRBJ2-3; clone_size: once; v_call: TRBV25-1; cdr3_aa: CASSATSGGLGDTQYF; cdr3_nt: TGTGCCAGCAGTGCCACTAGCGGGGGGCTCGGAGATACGCAGTATTTT
cdr3_length: 14; d_call: TRBD1; j_call: TRBJ1-5; clone_size: .; v_call: TRBV5-1; cdr3_aa: CASSPGTGNQPQHF; cdr3_nt: TGCGCCAGCAGCCCAGGGACAGGGAATCAGCCCCAGCATTTT
cdr3_length: 14; d_call: TRBD1; j_call: TRBJ1-1; clone_size: .; v_call: TRBV10-2; cdr3_aa: CASNQGAGNTEAFF; cdr3_nt: TGCGCCAGCAACCAGGGGGCAGGTAACACTGAAGCTTTCTTT
cdr3_length: 13; d_call: .; j_call: TRBJ1-1; clone_size: .; v_call: TRBV18; cdr3_aa: CASSPSAGGRAFF; cdr3_nt: TGTGCCAGCTCACCATCGGCGGGCGGTAGAGCTTTCTTT
cdr3_length: 15; d_call: .; j_call: TRBJ2-3; clone_size: .; v_call: TRBV6-4; cdr3_aa: CASSEGLASTDTQYF; cdr3_nt: TGTGCCAGCAGTGAAGGACTCGCTAGCACAGATACGCAGTATTTT